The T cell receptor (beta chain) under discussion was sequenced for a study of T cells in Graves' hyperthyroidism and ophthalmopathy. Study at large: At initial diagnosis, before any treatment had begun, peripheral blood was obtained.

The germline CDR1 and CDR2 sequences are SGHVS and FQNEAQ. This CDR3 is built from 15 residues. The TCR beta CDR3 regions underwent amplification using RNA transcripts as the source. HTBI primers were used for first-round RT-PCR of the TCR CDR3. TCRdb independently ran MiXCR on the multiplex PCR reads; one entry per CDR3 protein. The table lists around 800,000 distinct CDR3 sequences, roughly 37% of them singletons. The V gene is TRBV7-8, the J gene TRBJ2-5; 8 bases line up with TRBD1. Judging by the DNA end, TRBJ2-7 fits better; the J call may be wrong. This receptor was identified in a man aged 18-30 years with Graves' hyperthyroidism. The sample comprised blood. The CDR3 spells CASSSQGGITYEQYF. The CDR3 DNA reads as TGTGCCAGCAGCTCACAGGGGGGAATAACCTACGAGCAGTACTTC.